This T cell receptor beta chain emerged from a study of beta chain features in type 1 diabetes. General study findings and limits: There was a possibility that cDNA sequencing over-represented cells with high TCR expression. Shortening that was moderate but significant affected the TCRB CDR3s of Type 1 diabetes patients in all four CD4+ subsets. Fewer insertions but more deletions were seen at VDJ junctions in type 1 diabetes patients.

As every portion of the isolated RNA was reverse transcribed, the sequencing read expressed TCRB transcripts. The assay was immunoSEQ multiplex PCR, and TCRdb's table has in-frame clones only and misses some. This table holds 630,000 or so clones, around 15% found once. In germline, CDR1 is LGHNA, CDR2 YNFKEQ. The CDR3 covers 16 residues. J was trimmed by 7 bases and V by 2 bases; bases with no gene match: 9. A few counts support this clone. What it binds is unknown. Purity above 95% was achieved in all sorted populations. Sequenced input: naive CD4+ T cells from blood. The clonotype originates from a man younger than 35 with type 1 diabetes. This sequence joins TRBV4-2 and TRBJ1-5; 9 bases map to TRBD1. CDR3 bases: TGTGCCAGCAGCCAACCCGGGACAGGGAGCTCCCAGCCCCAGCATTTT. It yields the protein CASSQPGTGSSQPQHF.